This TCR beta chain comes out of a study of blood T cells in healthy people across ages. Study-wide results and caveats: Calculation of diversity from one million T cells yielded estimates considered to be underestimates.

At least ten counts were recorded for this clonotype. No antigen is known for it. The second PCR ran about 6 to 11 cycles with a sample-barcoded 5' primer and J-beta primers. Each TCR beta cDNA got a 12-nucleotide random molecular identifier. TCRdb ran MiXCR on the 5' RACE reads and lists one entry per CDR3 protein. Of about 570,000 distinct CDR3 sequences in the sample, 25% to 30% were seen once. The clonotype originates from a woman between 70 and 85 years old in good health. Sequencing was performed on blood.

DNA for the CDR3: TGCAGTGCTAGAGATCAAGCGGGGCTGGGCAATGAGCAGTTCTTC. Its translation is CSARDQAGLGNEQFF. V usage is TRBV20-1 and J usage is TRBJ2-1; 7 bases fit TRBD2. Germline CDR1 and CDR2: DFQATT and SNEGSKA (reference sequence). The CDR3 sequence is 15 residues long. The ends lost 0 bases at V and 6 bases at J; junction bases unmatched: 8.